This T cell receptor (beta chain) was sequenced for a study of beta chain features in type 1 diabetes. Findings of the study overall: For type 1 diabetes patients, VDJ junctions showed fewer insertions and more deletions. Whether TCRB rearrangement is influenced by HLA type went unresolved here. Shortening that was moderate but significant affected the TCRB CDR3s of Type 1 diabetes patients in all four CD4+ subsets. PCR might show a preference for shorter templates, equally across patients and controls.

CD4+ naive, central memory, regulatory and stem cell-like memory cells were sorted via CD45RO/CCR7/CD25/CD127/CD95/CD27. Sequencing targeted expressed TCRB transcripts, as all isolated RNA had been reverse transcribed. TCRdb's table, derived via immunoSEQ multiplex PCR, lists solely in-frame clones and lacks some. This sample has roughly 730,000 clones; 10% to 15% occur once, and the top ten carry approximately 0.02%. This CDR3 has 14 amino acids. Germline values: CDR1 ENHRY, CDR2 SYGVKD. V was cut by 6 bases and J by 0 bases, with 11 bases left in between. The sample holds one count of this clone. The antigen is undetermined.

This chain links TRBV10-3 with TRBJ1-2, with D hard to call. The sample taken for sequencing was naive CD4+ T cells from blood. This clonotype was sampled from a man between 18 and 29 years old with type 1 diabetes. CDR3 coding DNA: TGTGCCATCAGACCCGCGGGAGCTAACTATGGCTACACCTTC. Translated, it gives CAIRPAGANYGYTF.